Sequencing of this T cell receptor (beta chain) was carried out in a study of patients and donors after allogeneic stem cell transplantation. TCRdb ran MiXCR on the RT-PCR reads and lists one entry per CDR3 protein. The repertoire consists of roughly 960,000 distinct CDR3 sequences, with roughly 18% occurring once and the leading ten covering 6%. Germline CDR1 and CDR2: MNHEY and SMNVEV (reference sequence). The V and J ends lost 2 bases and 9 bases, in that order; junction bases with no gene match: 11. There are 16 residues in the CDR3. Sequenced material: blood, either unsorted or a sorted T cell fraction (not recorded which). The chain has TRBV27 and TRBJ2-1, with TRBD2 matching 9 bases. This clonotype was sampled from a human donor who was either an allogeneic HSCT recipient or a stem cell or donor lymphocyte infusion donor (not recorded which). It is not recorded whose cells these are; they may come from a transplant donor. The CDR3 region is CASSLGLAGPWAEQFF. DNA for the CDR3: TGTGCCAGCAGTTTAGGGCTAGCGGGGCCCTGGGCTGAGCAGTTCTTC.